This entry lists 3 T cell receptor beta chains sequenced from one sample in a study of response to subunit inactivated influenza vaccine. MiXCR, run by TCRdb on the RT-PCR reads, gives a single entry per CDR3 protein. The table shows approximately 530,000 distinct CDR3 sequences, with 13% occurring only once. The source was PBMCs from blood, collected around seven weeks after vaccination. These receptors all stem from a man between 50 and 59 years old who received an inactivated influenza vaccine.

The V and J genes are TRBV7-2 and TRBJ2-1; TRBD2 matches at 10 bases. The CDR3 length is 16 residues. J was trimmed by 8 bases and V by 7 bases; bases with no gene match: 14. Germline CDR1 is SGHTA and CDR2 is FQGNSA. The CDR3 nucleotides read TGTGCCAGCAAAGACCGGGCTAGCGGGAGTTACCATGAGCAGTTCTTC. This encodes CASKDRASGSYHEQFF.

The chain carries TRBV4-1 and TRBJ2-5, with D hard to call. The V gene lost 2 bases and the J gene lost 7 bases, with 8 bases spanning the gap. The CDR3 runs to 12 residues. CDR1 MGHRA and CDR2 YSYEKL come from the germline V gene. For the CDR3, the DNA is TGCGCCAGCAGCCAAAACTTGGGGACCCAGTACTTC. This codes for CASSQNLGTQYF.

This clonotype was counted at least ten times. Here the CDR3 reads CASSKGTASFYGYTF. The CDR3, as DNA: TGTGCCAGCAGCAAGGGGACAGCAAGCTTCTATGGCTACACCTTC. This chain uses TRBV5-4 with TRBJ1-2; 7 bases align to TRBD1. CDR1 and CDR2 from the germline V gene are SGHNT and YYREEE (reference sequence). CDR3 size: 15 residues. J lost 4 bases, V lost 4 bases, and 10 bases had no gene match.